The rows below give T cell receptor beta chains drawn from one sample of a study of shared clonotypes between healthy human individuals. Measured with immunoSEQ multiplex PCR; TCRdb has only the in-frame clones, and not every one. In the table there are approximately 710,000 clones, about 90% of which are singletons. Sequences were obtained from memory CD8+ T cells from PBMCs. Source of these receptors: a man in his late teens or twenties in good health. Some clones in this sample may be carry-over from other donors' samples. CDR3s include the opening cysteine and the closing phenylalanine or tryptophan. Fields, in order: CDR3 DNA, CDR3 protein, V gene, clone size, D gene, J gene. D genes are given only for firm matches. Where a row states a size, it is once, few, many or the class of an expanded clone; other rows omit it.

cdr3_nt: TGTGCCAGCCTAAGTGGCGGGGACTACGAGCAGTACTTC; cdr3_aa: CASLSGGDYEQYF; v_call: TRBV7-8; clone_size: .; d_call: .; j_call: TRBJ2-7
cdr3_nt: TGTGCCAGCAGCCCGGGTCTGGCCTATGGCTACACCTTC; cdr3_aa: CASSPGLAYGYTF; v_call: TRBV14; clone_size: .; d_call: .; j_call: TRBJ1-2
cdr3_nt: TGTGCCTGGGGCTCCTATAATTCACCCCTCCACTTT; cdr3_aa: CAWGSYNSPLHF; v_call: TRBV30; clone_size: .; d_call: .; j_call: TRBJ1-6
cdr3_nt: TGTGCCAGTAGTATTGTTGCAGGAGGCCTAAACACCATATATTTT; cdr3_aa: CASSIVAGGLNTIYF; v_call: TRBV19; clone_size: .; d_call: .; j_call: TRBJ1-3
cdr3_nt: TGTGCCAGCAGTACAGGGACAGGCTACGAGCAGTACTTC; cdr3_aa: CASSTGTGYEQYF; v_call: TRBV28; clone_size: .; d_call: TRBD1; j_call: TRBJ2-7
cdr3_nt: TGTGCCAGCAGCTTAGGCGTTGGGGGGCCTAATGAAAAACTGTTTTTT; cdr3_aa: CASSLGVGGPNEKLFF; v_call: TRBV7-8; clone_size: many; d_call: .; j_call: TRBJ1-4
cdr3_nt: TGTGCCAGCAGTTACCTACAGGGGGCGGCCTACGAGCAGTACTTC; cdr3_aa: CASSYLQGAAYEQYF; v_call: TRBV6-6; clone_size: .; d_call: TRBD1; j_call: TRBJ2-7
cdr3_nt: TGTGCCACCAGCAGAGATAGGAGCGGGAGGGTTACAGATACGCAGTATTTT; cdr3_aa: CATSRDRSGRVTDTQYF; v_call: TRBV15; clone_size: .; d_call: TRBD2; j_call: TRBJ2-3
cdr3_nt: TGTGCCAGTAGTATACTAGCGGGAGCGGGTGAGCAGTTCTTC; cdr3_aa: CASSILAGAGEQFF; v_call: TRBV19; clone_size: .; d_call: TRBD2; j_call: TRBJ2-1
cdr3_nt: TGTGCCAGCAGCCGATACAATCCGGGGACTAGCGGGGCTACAGATACGCAGTATTTT; cdr3_aa: CASSRYNPGTSGATDTQYF; v_call: TRBV4-2; clone_size: .; d_call: TRBD2; j_call: TRBJ2-3
cdr3_nt: TGTGCCAGCAGCGGATGGACTAGCCCCTACAATGAGCAGTTCTTC; cdr3_aa: CASSGWTSPYNEQFF; v_call: TRBV27; clone_size: .; d_call: TRBD2; j_call: TRBJ2-1
cdr3_nt: TGTGCCAGCAGACCCACGGCGGGACGAGGCGAGACCCAGTACTTC; cdr3_aa: CASRPTAGRGETQYF; v_call: TRBV27; clone_size: once; d_call: .; j_call: TRBJ2-5
cdr3_nt: TGTGCCAGCAGCGGGAGGGTGGTCGAAAAACTGTTTTTT; cdr3_aa: CASSGRVVEKLFF; v_call: TRBV7-9; clone_size: .; d_call: .; j_call: TRBJ1-4
cdr3_nt: TGTGCCAGCAGTTACTCCACGGGAGATGCCTACGAGCAGTACTTC; cdr3_aa: CASSYSTGDAYEQYF; v_call: TRBV6-6; clone_size: .; d_call: .; j_call: TRBJ2-7
cdr3_nt: TGTGCCAGCAGCCGCCGGGAAACTCTCACAGATACGCAGTATTTT; cdr3_aa: CASSRRETLTDTQYF; v_call: TRBV28; clone_size: .; d_call: .; j_call: TRBJ2-3
cdr3_nt: TGTGCCAGCAGCGTAGGTCCCGCCAATGAGCAGTTCTTC; cdr3_aa: CASSVGPANEQFF; v_call: TRBV9; clone_size: many; d_call: .; j_call: TRBJ2-1
cdr3_nt: TGTGCCAGTAGTCCCTTTACCGAGGATGAGCAGTTCTTC; cdr3_aa: CASSPFTEDEQFF; v_call: TRBV19; clone_size: .; d_call: .; j_call: TRBJ2-1
cdr3_nt: TGCGCCAGCAGAGAGGGGGGAGGCACTGAAGCTTTCTTT; cdr3_aa: CASREGGGTEAFF; v_call: TRBV5-1; clone_size: once; d_call: .; j_call: TRBJ1-1
cdr3_nt: TGTGCCAGCTCGCAGAGTACGAAGACTAGCGGGAGTACAGATACGCAGTATTTT; cdr3_aa: CASSQSTKTSGSTDTQYF; v_call: TRBV18; clone_size: .; d_call: TRBD2; j_call: TRBJ2-3
cdr3_nt: TGTGCCAGCACCTCGCCTGGGGCCAACGTCCTGACTTTC; cdr3_aa: CASTSPGANVLTF; v_call: TRBV4-2; clone_size: .; d_call: .; j_call: TRBJ2-6
cdr3_nt: TGCGCCAGCAGCCTAAGTAGCCGGGACAGGGGGCCCTACGAGCAGTACTTC; cdr3_aa: CASSLSSRDRGPYEQYF; v_call: TRBV4-3; clone_size: .; d_call: TRBD1; j_call: TRBJ2-7
cdr3_nt: TGTGCCACTAGAGCAGAGGACACGAACACCGGGGAGCTGTTTTTT; cdr3_aa: CATRAEDTNTGELFF; v_call: TRBV19; clone_size: .; d_call: .; j_call: TRBJ2-2
cdr3_nt: TGTGCCAGCAGCCTCGCGATCAGCGGCGGCTACACCTTC; cdr3_aa: CASSLAISGGYTF; v_call: TRBV6-5; clone_size: .; d_call: .; j_call: TRBJ1-2
cdr3_nt: TGTGCCAGCAGCGTAGACGGATTACCAGATACGCAGTATTTT; cdr3_aa: CASSVDGLPDTQYF; v_call: TRBV9; clone_size: once; d_call: .; j_call: TRBJ2-3
cdr3_nt: TGTGCCAGCAGCGTTTTGGGGGCCTTAGATACGCAGTATTTT; cdr3_aa: CASSVLGALDTQYF; v_call: TRBV7-3; clone_size: .; d_call: .; j_call: TRBJ2-3
cdr3_nt: TGTGCCAGCAGCGGAGGAGGGCTCACTGAAGCTTTCTTT; cdr3_aa: CASSGGGLTEAFF; v_call: TRBV9; clone_size: few; d_call: .; j_call: TRBJ1-1
cdr3_nt: TGTGCCAGCACTAATGACGGGACAGCCCTCTATGGCTACACCTTC; cdr3_aa: CASTNDGTALYGYTF; v_call: TRBV27; clone_size: .; d_call: TRBD1; j_call: TRBJ1-2
cdr3_nt: TGTGCCAGCAGTAAGGGGAGGGATGAGCAGTTCTTC; cdr3_aa: CASSKGRDEQFF; v_call: TRBV5-6; clone_size: .; d_call: TRBD2; j_call: TRBJ2-1
cdr3_nt: TGTGCCAGCAGCTTAGATTCATTTGCCCCCTACGAGCAGTACTTC; cdr3_aa: CASSLDSFAPYEQYF; v_call: TRBV7-9; clone_size: .; d_call: .; j_call: TRBJ2-7
cdr3_nt: TGTGCCAGCGGGGATAAGGGTGGAACTTTCTTT; cdr3_aa: CASGDKGGTFF; v_call: TRBV25-1; clone_size: .; d_call: .; j_call: TRBJ1-1
cdr3_nt: TGTGCCAGCAGCAACAGGGCCCTAAAGAGGTCCTACGAGCAGTACTTC; cdr3_aa: CASSNRALKRSYEQYF; v_call: TRBV21-1; clone_size: once; d_call: .; j_call: TRBJ2-7
cdr3_nt: TGTGCCATCAGCGAACCCGGGACGCAGAACACCGGGGAGCTGTTTTTT; cdr3_aa: CAISEPGTQNTGELFF; v_call: TRBV10-3; clone_size: once; d_call: .; j_call: TRBJ2-2
cdr3_nt: TGTGCCAGCTCGGACGGGGCGCCTTATGGCTACACCTTC; cdr3_aa: CASSDGAPYGYTF; v_call: TRBV18; clone_size: once; d_call: .; j_call: TRBJ1-2
cdr3_nt: TGTGCCATCAGTGGACCAAACCGGGGCACTGAAGCTTTCTTT; cdr3_aa: CAISGPNRGTEAFF; v_call: TRBV10-3; clone_size: .; d_call: .; j_call: TRBJ1-1
cdr3_nt: TGTGCCATCCCCTCCTGGACTAGCGAACAGGAGCAGTACTTC; cdr3_aa: CAIPSWTSEQEQYF; v_call: TRBV7-2; clone_size: .; d_call: TRBD2; j_call: TRBJ2-7
cdr3_nt: TGCGCCAGCAGCTTATGGGCTGGCGAGCAGTACTTC; cdr3_aa: CASSLWAGEQYF; v_call: TRBV5-1; clone_size: .; d_call: .; j_call: TRBJ2-7
cdr3_nt: TGTGCCAGCAGCTTTAACGAGGGGTCAGCGAGCGATGAGCAGTTCTTC; cdr3_aa: CASSFNEGSASDEQFF; v_call: TRBV7-2; clone_size: .; d_call: .; j_call: TRBJ2-1
cdr3_nt: TGCGCCAGCAGCAGCGGGGGGGGCAATGAGCAGTTCTTC; cdr3_aa: CASSSGGGNEQFF; v_call: TRBV4-1; clone_size: .; d_call: TRBD2; j_call: TRBJ2-1
cdr3_nt: TGTGCCAGCAGTGACAGGGGGGTCGCAGATACGCAGTATTTT; cdr3_aa: CASSDRGVADTQYF; v_call: TRBV28; clone_size: .; d_call: TRBD1; j_call: TRBJ2-3
cdr3_nt: TGCGCCAGCCAACTAGGGTTCGATGAGCAGTTCTTC; cdr3_aa: CASQLGFDEQFF; v_call: TRBV5-1; clone_size: .; d_call: .; j_call: TRBJ2-1
cdr3_nt: TGTGCCAGCAGCCCCACCGTGGCAGATACGCAGTATTTT; cdr3_aa: CASSPTVADTQYF; v_call: TRBV14; clone_size: .; d_call: .; j_call: TRBJ2-3
cdr3_nt: TGTGCCAGCAGTTACTCGTTTGGAGGGAGGAACACTGAAGCTTTCTTT; cdr3_aa: CASSYSFGGRNTEAFF; v_call: TRBV6-5; clone_size: once; d_call: .; j_call: TRBJ1-1
cdr3_nt: TGTGCCTGGAGTGTCCTCAGGGGACCCTACGAGCAGTACTTC; cdr3_aa: CAWSVLRGPYEQYF; v_call: TRBV30; clone_size: .; d_call: .; j_call: TRBJ2-7
cdr3_nt: TGCGCCAGCAGCCCAAAGAACGAGGGTAGGAACTATGGCTACACCTTC; cdr3_aa: CASSPKNEGRNYGYTF; v_call: TRBV4-1; clone_size: .; d_call: .; j_call: TRBJ1-2
cdr3_nt: TGTGCCAGCAGTTTATCGACTAGTTTCTATGAGCAGTTCTTC; cdr3_aa: CASSLSTSFYEQFF; v_call: TRBV27; clone_size: .; d_call: .; j_call: TRBJ2-1
cdr3_nt: TGCGCCAGCAGCCAAGAGTCCGATTCAGACAGACCGGTAGACTATGGCTACACCTTC; cdr3_aa: CASSQESDSDRPVDYGYTF; v_call: TRBV4-3; clone_size: .; d_call: .; j_call: TRBJ1-2
cdr3_nt: TGTGCCAGCAGTGAATCTAGCGGGATCCGCACAGATACGCAGTATTTT; cdr3_aa: CASSESSGIRTDTQYF; v_call: TRBV25-1; clone_size: .; d_call: TRBD2; j_call: TRBJ2-3
cdr3_nt: TGTGCCAGCAGTTTGTGGTCCAACCAAGAGACCCAGTACTTC; cdr3_aa: CASSLWSNQETQYF; v_call: TRBV28; clone_size: .; d_call: .; j_call: TRBJ2-5
cdr3_nt: TGTGCCACTTCCGCCCGTGGGGACTACGAGCAGTACTTC; cdr3_aa: CATSARGDYEQYF; v_call: TRBV19; clone_size: .; d_call: .; j_call: TRBJ2-7
cdr3_nt: TGTGCCAGCAGCCCGTGGGACAGCGGGGAGCAGTACTTC; cdr3_aa: CASSPWDSGEQYF; v_call: TRBV11-2; clone_size: .; d_call: .; j_call: TRBJ2-7
cdr3_nt: TGTGCCAGCAGCCCAGGGTTCGCCTACGAGCAGTACTTC; cdr3_aa: CASSPGFAYEQYF; v_call: TRBV7-9; clone_size: .; d_call: .; j_call: TRBJ2-7
cdr3_nt: TGTGCCAGCAGCCCTGAGGGGGGGACTACAAAAAAAAGGCCTAGCACAGATACGCAGTATTTT; cdr3_aa: CASSPEGGTTKKRPSTDTQYF; v_call: TRBV7-3; clone_size: .; d_call: .; j_call: TRBJ2-3
cdr3_nt: TGTGCCAGCAGCCCAGGGAATCAGCCCCAGCATTTT; cdr3_aa: CASSPGNQPQHF; v_call: TRBV7-9; clone_size: few; d_call: .; j_call: TRBJ1-5
cdr3_nt: TGTGCCAGCAGCTTAGACAGGGCGGGCACTGAAGCTTTCTTT; cdr3_aa: CASSLDRAGTEAFF; v_call: TRBV11-2; clone_size: .; d_call: .; j_call: TRBJ1-1
cdr3_nt: TGCGCCAGCAGCCAAGTCAGCCTAGCGGCCTTGGATGAGCAGTTCTTC; cdr3_aa: CASSQVSLAALDEQFF; v_call: TRBV4-3; clone_size: .; d_call: TRBD2; j_call: TRBJ2-1
cdr3_nt: TGTGCCAGCAGCTGGGACAGATTACCGAACACCGGGGAGCTGTTTTTT; cdr3_aa: CASSWDRLPNTGELFF; v_call: TRBV7-9; clone_size: few; d_call: TRBD1; j_call: TRBJ2-2
cdr3_nt: TGTGCCAGCAGCCCCCACGGGGGATCCTACGAGCAGTACTTC; cdr3_aa: CASSPHGGSYEQYF; v_call: TRBV9; clone_size: .; d_call: .; j_call: TRBJ2-7
cdr3_nt: TGTGCCAGCGCCGGGACTAACACCGGGGAGCTGTTTTTT; cdr3_aa: CASAGTNTGELFF; v_call: TRBV5-6; clone_size: once; d_call: .; j_call: TRBJ2-2
cdr3_nt: TGTGCCAGCAGTAGCAATGAGCAGTTCTTC; cdr3_aa: CASSSNEQFF; v_call: TRBV7-2; clone_size: .; d_call: .; j_call: TRBJ2-1
cdr3_nt: TGTGCCAGCAGCTTTGCCCTAGCGGGAGTGAGAACAGATACGCAGTATTTT; cdr3_aa: CASSFALAGVRTDTQYF; v_call: TRBV7-2; clone_size: .; d_call: TRBD2; j_call: TRBJ2-3